A single sample gave rise to the 10 T cell receptor beta chains below, sequenced in a study of T cells in Graves' hyperthyroidism and ophthalmopathy. What was amplified from RNA transcripts were TCR beta CDR3 regions. First-round RT-PCR of the TCR CDR3 relied on the HTBI primer set. In TCRdb, the multiplex PCR reads were re-called with MiXCR into one record per CDR3 protein. This table holds around 350,000 distinct CDR3 sequences, roughly 13% found once. Sequencing was performed on blood. Receptor source: a woman aged 18 to 35 with Graves' hyperthyroidism.

This clonotype was picked up many times. Relative to the germline gene, one junction end is altered; a read error may explain this. This chain joins TRBV2 and TRBJ2-5; no clear D gene. Germline CDR1 SNHLY, CDR2 FYNNEI. The CDR3 contains 15 residues. CDR3 loop: CASSEDPTWRETQYF. The CDR3 DNA sequence: TGTGCCAGCAGCGAAGACCCGACATGGCGAGAGACCCAGTACTTC.

Many counts were recorded for this clonotype. The chain employs TRBV29-1 and TRBJ2-1; no clear D gene. CDR1 is SQVTM, CDR2 ANQGSEA, per germline. The V gene lost 5 bases and the J gene lost 8 bases, with 13 bases spanning the gap. The CDR3 contains 12 residues. In nucleotides, the CDR3 is TGCAGCGTTCGACCGCTCCCGGATGAGCAGTTCTTC. It translates to CSVRPLPDEQFF.

This clonotype was counted many times. The genes are TRBV12-3 or TRBV12-4 and TRBJ1-2; D call uncertain. Trimming shortened V by 3 bases and J by 3 bases, and 14 bases separated the two germline ends. The CDR3 is 15 residues long. This CDR3 is CASSFQGLRDYGYTF. The CDR3 DNA sequence: TGTGCCAGCAGTTTTCAAGGGCTACGTGACTATGGCTACACCTTC.

The sample holds many counts of this clonotype. The gene calls are TRBV12-3 or TRBV12-4 and TRBJ1-1; maybe TRBD1 (5 bases). CDR3 length equals 16 residues. With 3 bases removed from V and 1 base from J, the gap between germline ends came to 15 bases. The CDR3, as DNA: TGTGCCAGCAGTTTCCAGGGATTATTTGGGAACACTGAAGCTTTCTTT. Translating gives CASSFQGLFGNTEAFF.

This clonotype has a count of ten or more. The chain employs TRBV28 and TRBJ1-1, with 7 positions matching TRBD1. The V gene's germline CDR1 is MDHEN and CDR2 SYDVKM. This CDR3 spans 15 amino acids. V gave up 6 bases and J gave up 0 bases; unmatched junction bases: 7. The CDR3 DNA follows: TGTGCCAGCAGGCCCGGGACAGATATGAACACTGAAGCTTTCTTT. It specifies CASRPGTDMNTEAFF.

This sequence joins TRBV12-3 or TRBV12-4 and TRBJ1-1; D uncertain. V lost 10 bases and J lost 2, with 17 bases in between. The length of the CDR3 is 14 residues. CDR3 residues: CATKDDPGNTEAFF. In DNA form, the CDR3 reads TGTGCCACTAAGGACGACCCGGGAAACACTGAAGCTTTCTTT.

This clonotype showed up just a few times. A much bigger clone sits one base away, suggesting this may be a read error. The CDR3 coding sequence is TGTGTCACCAGCAGAGATCTCGGGCCAGGCGAGCAGTACTTC. Protein sequence: CVTSRDLGPGEQYF. The J gene is TRBJ2-7, the V gene TRBV15; no reliable D call. Germline V gives CDR1 LNHNV, CDR2 YYDKDF (reference sequence). The length of the CDR3 is 14 residues.

At least ten counts were recorded for this clonotype. V and J are TRBV28 and TRBJ1-6; D uncertain. The V gene's germline CDR1 is MDHEN and CDR2 SYDVKM. The CDR3 has 15 residues. Trimming shortened V by 3 bases and J by 7 bases, and 13 bases separated the two germline ends. The CDR3 reads CASSFSGPGNSPLHF. DNA for the CDR3: TGTGCCAGCAGTTTTTCTGGTCCTGGGAATTCACCCCTCCACTTT.

This clonotype has just a few counts. The chain couples TRBV29-1 to TRBJ2-3; D gene uncertain. Germline V gives CDR1 SQVTM, CDR2 ANQGSEA. The ends were cut back, 4 bases at V and 4 bases at J, with 9 bases in the middle. This CDR3 is 12 amino acids long. CDR3 residues: CSVVAMADTQYF. The CDR3 coding sequence is TGCAGCGTTGTAGCAATGGCAGATACGCAGTATTTT.

The CDR3 reads CAIRNGRARDEQFF. The CDR3 DNA reads as TGTGCCATCAGAAACGGGAGGGCCCGCGATGAGCAGTTCTTC. The genes are TRBV10-3 and TRBJ2-1, with 8 positions matching TRBD2. Germline assignment: CDR1 ENHRY and CDR2 SYGVKD. This CDR3 has 14 amino acids. The ends lost 6 bases at V and 8 bases at J; junction bases unmatched: 9.